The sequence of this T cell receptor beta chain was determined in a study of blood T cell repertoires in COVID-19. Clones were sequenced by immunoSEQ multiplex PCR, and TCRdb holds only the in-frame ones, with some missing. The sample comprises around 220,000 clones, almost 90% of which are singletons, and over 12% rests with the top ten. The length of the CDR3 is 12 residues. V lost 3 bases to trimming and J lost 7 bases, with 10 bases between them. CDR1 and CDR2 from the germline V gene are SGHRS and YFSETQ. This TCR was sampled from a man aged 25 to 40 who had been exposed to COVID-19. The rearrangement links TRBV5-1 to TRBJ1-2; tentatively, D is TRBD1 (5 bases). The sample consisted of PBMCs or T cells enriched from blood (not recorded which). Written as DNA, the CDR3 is TGCGCCAGCAGCTCCGACAGAGGTGGCTACACCTTC. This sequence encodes CASSSDRGGYTF.